The T cell receptor beta chain described here comes from a study of T cells in Graves' hyperthyroidism and ophthalmopathy. Points from the study as a whole: Stable hyperthyroidism and ophthalmopathy were separated using 13 V-J signatures.

TCR beta CDR3 region amplification was performed from RNA transcripts. When the TCR CDR3 underwent first-round RT-PCR, the HTBI primer set was used. TCRdb recomputed calls from the multiplex PCR reads with MiXCR, one row per CDR3 protein. The data contain 330,000 or so distinct CDR3 sequences, roughly 18% of them singletons. With respect to this clonotype: Antigen specificity is unknown.

Germline V CDR1 and CDR2: SEHNR, FQNEAQ (reference sequence). Losses at the gene ends were 0 bases for V and 7 bases for J; bases not matched to a gene: 10. The CDR3 loop spans 17 amino acids. The receptor's source is a man in his forties or fifties with Graves' ophthalmopathy. This rearrangement joins TRBV7-9 to TRBJ2-1; TRBD2 agrees at 9 bases. The source material was blood. The CDR3 protein is CASSLARAGGPWNEQFF. In DNA form, the CDR3 reads TGTGCCAGCAGCTTAGCGCGGGCGGGAGGGCCGTGGAATGAGCAGTTCTTC.